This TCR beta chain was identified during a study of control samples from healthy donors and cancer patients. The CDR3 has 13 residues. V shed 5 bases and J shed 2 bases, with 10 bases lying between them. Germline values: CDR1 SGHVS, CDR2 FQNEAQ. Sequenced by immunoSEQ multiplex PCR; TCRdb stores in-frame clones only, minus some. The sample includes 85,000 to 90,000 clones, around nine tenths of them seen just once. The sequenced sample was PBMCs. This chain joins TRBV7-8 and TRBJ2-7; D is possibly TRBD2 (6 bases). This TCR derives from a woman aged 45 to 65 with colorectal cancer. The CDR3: CASSHGGTYEQYV. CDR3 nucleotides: TGTGCCAGCAGCCACGGCGGGACCTACGAGCAGTACGTC.